The 28 T cell receptor beta chains in this list originate from one sample, sequenced in a study of blood T cell repertoires in COVID-19. Generated by immunoSEQ multiplex PCR, the TCRdb table keeps only in-frame clones and is missing some. The data show over 150,000 clones, with 75% to 85% seen just once and approximately 10% held by the top ten. Sequences were obtained from PBMCs or T cells enriched from blood (not recorded which). These receptors came from a man aged 40-49 years who had recovered from COVID-19.

This chain uses TRBV7-2 with TRBJ2-5, with TRBD2 matching over 9 bases. The CDR3 runs to 15 residues. The germline CDR1 and CDR2 sequences are SGHTA and FQGNSA. The junction had 7 bases not matched to a gene; V was cut back by 2 bases and J by 6 bases. CDR3 coding DNA: TGTGCCAGCAGCTTAACGGCGGGAGGGCCACAGACCCAGTACTTC. Translated: CASSLTAGGPQTQYF.

This sequence joins TRBV6-1 and TRBJ2-7; a weak D match, TRBD1 (6 bases). V was trimmed by 4 bases and J by 2 bases, leaving 18 bases between them. From germline, CDR1 is MNHNS and CDR2 SASEGT. This CDR3 comprises 16 residues. In nucleotides, the CDR3 is TGTGCCAGCAGTGCGTGGGGGCAGGTTGGCGCCTACGAGCAGTACGTC. This codes for CASSAWGQVGAYEQYV.

This clone came up once. The chain recombines TRBV19 with TRBJ1-1; D is unclear. The CDR3 has 17 amino acids. The germline V gene has CDR1 LNHDA and CDR2 SQIVND (reference sequence). V was cut by 0 bases and J by 0 bases, with 14 bases left in between. The CDR3 spells CASSIDPQAPMNTEAFF. DNA for the CDR3: TGTGCCAGTAGTATAGATCCCCAGGCTCCGATGAACACTGAAGCTTTCTTT.

The chain recombines TRBV4-1 with TRBJ1-1; 9 nucleotides match TRBD1. This CDR3 has 15 residues. Trimming took 0 bases from V and 1 from J; bases not matched to a gene: 0. CDR1 MGHRA and CDR2 YSYEKL come from the germline V gene. In DNA, the CDR3 is TGCGCCAGCAGCCAAGAACAGGGGGCGAACACTGAAGCTTTCTTT. Translation gives CASSQEQGANTEAFF.

The chain couples TRBV9 to TRBJ2-7, with D perhaps matching TRBD1 (5 bases). Trimming shortened V by 4 bases and J by 6 bases, and 20 bases separated the two germline ends. CDR3 size: 15 residues. The V gene's germline CDR1 is SGDLS and CDR2 YYNGEE. The CDR3 is CASSTQGGAVAEQYF. In nucleotides, the CDR3 is TGTGCCAGCAGCACTCAGGGTGGGGCAGTGGCCGAGCAGTACTTC.

The gene calls are TRBV9 and TRBJ1-3; 9 bases are shared with TRBD1. The CDR3 contains 16 residues. The V gene end was trimmed by 3 bases and the J gene end by 3 bases; junction bases not matched to a gene: 7. Per the germline V gene, CDR1 is SGDLS and CDR2 is YYNGEE. The CDR3 DNA follows: TGTGCCAGCAGCGCGTCCGGGACAGGGAGTGGAAACACCATATATTTT. This sequence encodes CASSASGTGSGNTIYF.

This sequence joins TRBV4-1 and TRBJ1-2; the D is unclear. CDR3 length: 18 amino acids. Trimming removed 0 bases from V and 2 bases from J, with 19 bases in between. Germline V lookup: CDR1 MGHRA, CDR2 YSYEKL. Here the CDR3 DNA reads TGCGCCAGCAGCCAAGACTTCCGCGACCAGTCAGGCAACTATGGCTACACCTTC. Its protein product is CASSQDFRDQSGNYGYTF.

In this sample, this clone turned up a few times. The chain couples TRBV3-1 (or the pseudogene TRBV3-2) to TRBJ2-7; 8 bases map to TRBD2. The J segment lost 6 bases and the V segment lost 1 base, leaving 2 bases of the junction unmatched. The CDR3 runs to 13 residues. Germline V gene lookup returns CDR1 LGHDT and CDR2 YNNKEL (reference sequence). The CDR3 loop reads CASSQVTSAEQYF. The CDR3 bases are TGTGCCAGCAGCCAAGTGACTAGCGCCGAGCAGTACTTC.

The J gene is TRBJ1-1, the V gene TRBV2; no firm D call. The CDR3 has 12 residues. V shed 5 bases and J shed 2 bases, with 6 bases lying between them. Germline V gene sequence: CDR1 SNHLY, CDR2 FYNNEI. As DNA, the CDR3 is TGTGCCAGCAGTAACAGAAACACTGAAGCTTTCTTT. It is translated as CASSNRNTEAFF.

The chain has TRBV7-9 and TRBJ1-2; 10 bases agree with TRBD1. Germline V gene lookup returns CDR1 SEHNR and CDR2 FQNEAQ (reference sequence). The CDR3 length is 16 residues. V shed 5 bases and J 5 bases; nucleotides not matched to a gene: 11. CDR3 protein: CASSQPKTGGAYGYTF. Here the CDR3 DNA reads TGTGCCAGCAGCCAACCTAAGACAGGGGGCGCTTATGGCTACACCTTC.

V and J are TRBV5-8 and TRBJ2-1; TRBD1 aligns across 10 bases. The germline CDR1 and CDR2 sequences are SGHTS and YDEGEE. V trimming: 1 base; J trimming: 8 bases; junction bases outside the gene matches: 6. CDR3 length: 15 amino acids. The CDR3 bases are TGTGCCAGCAGCTTGAGGGACAGGGGACGGCATGAGCAGTTCTTC. It encodes CASSLRDRGRHEQFF. The full variable domain, with the rest looked up from reference TRBV5-8 and TRBJ2-1, is EAGVTQSPTHLIKTRGQQATLRCSPISGHTSVYWYQQALGLGLQFLLWYDEGEERNRGNFPPRFSGRQFPNYSSELNVNALELEDSALYLCASSLRDRGRHEQFFGPGTRLTVL.

This rearrangement joins TRBV2 to TRBJ1-5; TRBD1 aligns across 8 bases. The CDR3 consists of 15 residues. Losses at the gene ends were 7 bases for V and 2 bases for J; bases not matched to a gene: 7. The V gene's germline CDR1 is SNHLY and CDR2 FYNNEI. The CDR3, as DNA: TGTGCCAGCACCGGACAGGGTTCGGGCAATCAGCCCCAGCATTTT. Amino acids: CASTGQGSGNQPQHF.

The chain is built from TRBV10-1 and TRBJ1-2; the D gene is possibly TRBD1 (6 bases). V lost 0 bases to trimming and J lost 6 bases, with 17 bases between them. The CDR3 is 16 amino acids. Germline CDR1 WNHNN, CDR2 SYGVQD (reference sequence). CDR3: CASSESRGRGPDGYTF. For the CDR3, the DNA is TGCGCCAGCAGTGAGTCTCGGGGCAGGGGCCCGGATGGCTACACCTTC.

The V and J genes are TRBV5-6 and TRBJ2-1, with 10 bases lining up with TRBD2. The germline V gene encodes CDR1 SGHDT and CDR2 YYEEEE. V shed 1 base and J 4 bases; nucleotides not matched to a gene: 11. This CDR3 has 18 residues. For the CDR3, the DNA is TGTGCCAGCAGCTTGTTTTTCCTAGCGGGAGATCCGTACAATGAGCAGTTCTTC. This translates into CASSLFFLAGDPYNEQFF.

CDR3 region: CASSYSQGARTEAFF. CDR3 nucleotides: TGTGCCAGCAGTTACTCGCAGGGGGCGAGGACTGAAGCTTTCTTT. The chain joins TRBV6-6 to TRBJ1-1; 8 nucleotides match TRBD1. Losses at the gene ends were 0 bases for V and 5 bases for J; bases not matched to a gene: 5. Germline V gene sequence: CDR1 MNHNY, CDR2 SVGAGI (reference sequence). The CDR3 consists of 15 residues.

The rearrangement joins TRBV2 to TRBJ2-3; 8 bases agree with TRBD2. The length of the CDR3 is 15 residues. CDR1 and CDR2 (germline): SNHLY, FYNNEI. V dropped 4 bases and J dropped 1; count of bases not matched to a gene: 4. CDR3 in amino acids: CASSGRAGGTDTQYF. The CDR3 nucleotides read TGTGCCAGCAGTGGGAGAGCGGGAGGCACAGATACGCAGTATTTT.

The CDR3 region has the DNA TGTGCCAGCAGCCTACAGAGTACCGGGGAGCTGTTTTTT. Protein product: CASSLQSTGELFF. The chain joins TRBV3-1 (or the pseudogene TRBV3-2) to TRBJ2-2; D gene uncertain. V was pared by 4 bases and J by 5 bases, with 8 bases between. This CDR3 is built from 13 residues. Looked up from germline, CDR1 is LGHDT and CDR2 is YNNKEL (reference sequence).

V usage is TRBV18 and J usage is TRBJ2-7; D is perhaps TRBD2 (5 bases). The CDR3 spans 14 residues. Germline V lookup: CDR1 KGHSH, CDR2 LQKENI. V lost 2 bases, J lost 4 bases, and 12 bases lay in between. The CDR3 nucleotides are TGTGCCAGCTCACCATCGGGAAACTTATACGAGCAGTACGTC. Its protein is CASSPSGNLYEQYV.

V gene TRBV11-2 combines with J gene TRBJ1-3; D unresolved. This CDR3 has 14 residues. Germline-derived CDR1 and CDR2 are SGHAT and FQNNGV. V lost 2 bases and J 0 bases, leaving 5 bases between the germline ends. For the CDR3, the DNA is TGTGCCAGCAGCTTAACAGCCTCTGGAAACACCATATATTTT. Translation gives CASSLTASGNTIYF.

The V gene is TRBV24-1, the J gene TRBJ2-7; 10 nucleotides align to TRBD1. Per germline, CDR1 KGHDR and CDR2 SFDVKD. The V and J ends lost 4 bases and 3 bases, in that order; junction bases with no gene match: 20. The CDR3 loop spans 20 amino acids. CDR3 nucleotides: TGTGCCACCAGTGACAAACCGGGACAGGGGAAACTATCCCATTACTACGAGCAGTACGTC. This codes for CATSDKPGQGKLSHYYEQYV.

The genes are TRBV14 and TRBJ2-2; 10 nucleotides line up with TRBD2. This CDR3 contains 14 residues. V trimming: 6 bases; J trimming: 11 bases; junction bases outside the gene matches: 9. In germline, CDR1 is SGHDN, CDR2 FVKESK. In DNA, the CDR3 is TGTGCCAGCAGTACGAGCGGGAGGGCCCGAGAGCTGTTTTTT. Translated, it gives CASSTSGRARELFF.

The chain links TRBV28 to TRBJ1-2; a possible D gene is TRBD1 (6 bases). This CDR3 has 12 residues. V lost 5 bases to trimming and J lost 11 bases, with 15 bases between them. Germline V gives CDR1 MDHEN, CDR2 SYDVKM. The CDR3 bases are TGTGCCAGCAGTCCCCGGGGGAGGGGGTACACCTTC. Residues: CASSPRGRGYTF.

The chain uses TRBV6-2 or TRBV6-3 and TRBJ1-5, with 9 bases lining up with TRBD1. The CDR3 has 15 residues. V dropped 5 bases and J dropped 6; count of bases not matched to a gene: 8. CDR1 MNHEY and CDR2 SVGEGT come from the germline V gene. CDR3 in amino acids: CASSDQQGAGQPQHF. The DNA of the CDR3 is TGTGCCAGCAGTGACCAACAGGGGGCGGGTCAGCCCCAGCATTTT.

The V gene is TRBV5-1, the J gene TRBJ2-3, with 9 bases lining up with TRBD2. Germline loops: CDR1 SGHRS, CDR2 YFSETQ. V shed 4 bases and J 1 base; nucleotides not matched to a gene: 4. This CDR3 comprises 15 residues. For the CDR3, the DNA is TGCGCCAGCAGCCCTGAGCGGGGGGGCACAGATACGCAGTATTTT. Protein sequence: CASSPERGGTDTQYF.

The chain joins TRBV2 to TRBJ1-4; 7 bases agree with TRBD1. Germline CDR1 SNHLY, CDR2 FYNNEI. The CDR3 contains 15 residues. With 8 bases clipped from V and 2 bases from J, the junction kept 8 bases outside the gene matches. The CDR3, as DNA: TGTGCCAGCGGGCGTAGGGGACAGACTAATGAAAAACTGTTTTTT. It encodes CASGRRGQTNEKLFF.

The chain carries TRBV15 and TRBJ2-7; 7 bases fit TRBD2. This CDR3 comprises 14 residues. J lost 3 bases, V lost 5 bases, and 7 bases had no gene match. Per germline, CDR1 LNHNV and CDR2 YYDKDF (reference sequence). CDR3 region: CATSGRLAGYEQYF. The CDR3 nucleotides read TGTGCCACCAGCGGTCGACTAGCCGGCTACGAGCAGTACTTC.

This clone was seen only a few times. The chain couples TRBV7-9 to TRBJ2-1; 10 bases line up with TRBD2. Germline V gene data show CDR1 as SEHNR and CDR2 as FQNEAQ (reference sequence). The V segment lost 3 bases and the J segment 7 bases; nucleotides outside the gene matches: 6. The CDR3 sequence is 15 residues long. Here the CDR3 reads CASSFSSGSRNEQFF. The CDR3 coding sequence is TGTGCCAGCAGCTTTTCTAGCGGGAGTAGAAATGAGCAGTTCTTC.

This chain connects TRBV7-9 to TRBJ1-1, with D tentatively TRBD1 (5 bases). V was pared by 2 bases and J by 6 bases, with 16 bases between. CDR1 and CDR2 (germline): SEHNR, FQNEAQ (reference sequence). This CDR3 has 15 amino acids. The CDR3 here is CASSLMGQVSAEAFF. The CDR3 DNA follows: TGTGCCAGCAGCTTAATGGGGCAGGTGAGCGCTGAAGCTTTCTTT.